Listed below are T cell receptor beta chains from one sample, sequenced in a study of shared clonotypes between healthy human individuals. Using immunoSEQ multiplex PCR, the repertoire was profiled, and TCRdb retains in-frame clones only, with some absent. The repertoire has a few million clones, 85% to 95% of them found once; the top ten carry 0.11% to 0.15%. The sequenced material came from naive CD4+ T cells sorted from blood. The receptors derive from a man between 18 and 29 years old in good health. Each CDR3 is given without its conserved first and last residue. Each record gives: V gene, clone size, D gene, CDR3 protein. The D gene is left open where the match is weak. Clone size is given for some rows only: seen once, a few or many times, or a class if the clone is expanded.

v_call: TRBV19; clone_size: .; d_call: .; cdr3_aa: ASRTQEPTTSRVPAEAF
v_call: TRBV21-1; clone_size: .; d_call: .; cdr3_aa: ASSFRQLAGNEQF
v_call: TRBV21-1; clone_size: .; d_call: .; cdr3_aa: ASTKRTTNTGELF
v_call: TRBV7-2; clone_size: .; d_call: .; cdr3_aa: ASSFRGESPYEQY
v_call: TRBV11-2; clone_size: .; d_call: .; cdr3_aa: ASSLESAAYGYT
v_call: TRBV18; clone_size: .; d_call: TRBD1; cdr3_aa: ASSRGQQETQY
v_call: TRBV9; clone_size: .; d_call: TRBD1; cdr3_aa: ASSVAPGQNSPLH
v_call: TRBV4-3; clone_size: .; d_call: .; cdr3_aa: ASSWFRSNQPQH
v_call: TRBV5-1; clone_size: .; d_call: .; cdr3_aa: ASSLVGTQETQY
v_call: TRBV9; clone_size: .; d_call: .; cdr3_aa: ASSENPSGEKLF
v_call: TRBV19; clone_size: .; d_call: .; cdr3_aa: ASSIRTTTLWEQY
v_call: TRBV7-2; clone_size: .; d_call: TRBD1; cdr3_aa: ASSLAPTGSTDTQY
v_call: TRBV10-3; clone_size: .; d_call: .; cdr3_aa: AIGQTNEKLF
v_call: TRBV11-3; clone_size: .; d_call: .; cdr3_aa: ASSFGGPNSGNTIY
v_call: TRBV7-2; clone_size: .; d_call: .; cdr3_aa: ASSLEVWGLNYGYT
v_call: TRBV7-9; clone_size: .; d_call: TRBD2; cdr3_aa: ASSLRSGSTDTQY
v_call: TRBV10-3; clone_size: .; d_call: .; cdr3_aa: ATLGRVGETQY
v_call: TRBV30; clone_size: .; d_call: .; cdr3_aa: AWSADWVNQPQH
v_call: TRBV28; clone_size: once; d_call: .; cdr3_aa: ASSLVPNEKLF
v_call: TRBV10-3; clone_size: .; d_call: TRBD2; cdr3_aa: AIGGLAGVETQY
v_call: TRBV27; clone_size: few; d_call: .; cdr3_aa: ASSFGSAGPDEQY
v_call: TRBV29-1; clone_size: .; d_call: .; cdr3_aa: SVDITGREKLF